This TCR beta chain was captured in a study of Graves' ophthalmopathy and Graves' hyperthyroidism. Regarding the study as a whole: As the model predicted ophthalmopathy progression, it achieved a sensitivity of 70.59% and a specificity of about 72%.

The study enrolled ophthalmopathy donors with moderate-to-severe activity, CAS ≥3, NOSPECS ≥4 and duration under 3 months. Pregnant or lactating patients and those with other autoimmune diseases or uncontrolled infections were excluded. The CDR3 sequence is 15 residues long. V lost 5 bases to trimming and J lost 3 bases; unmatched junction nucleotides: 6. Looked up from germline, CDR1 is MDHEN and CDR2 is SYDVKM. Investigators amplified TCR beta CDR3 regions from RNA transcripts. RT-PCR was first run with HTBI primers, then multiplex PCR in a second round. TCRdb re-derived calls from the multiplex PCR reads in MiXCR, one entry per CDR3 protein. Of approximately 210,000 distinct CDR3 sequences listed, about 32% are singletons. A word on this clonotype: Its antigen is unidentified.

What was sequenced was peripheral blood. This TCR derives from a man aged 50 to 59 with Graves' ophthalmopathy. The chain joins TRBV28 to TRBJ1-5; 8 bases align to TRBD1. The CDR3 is CASSLGTGNNQPQHF. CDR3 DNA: TGTGCCAGCAGTCTTGGGACAGGTAACAATCAGCCCCAGCATTTT. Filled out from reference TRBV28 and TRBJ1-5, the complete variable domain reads DVKVTQSSRYLVKRTGEKVFLECVQDMDHENMFWYRQDPGLGLRLIYFSYDVKMKEKGDIPEGYSVSREKKERFSLILESASTNQTSMYLCASSLGTGNNQPQHFGDGTRLSIL.